This T cell receptor beta chain originates from a study of T cell changes during pregnancy in multiple sclerosis. V lost 0 bases and J lost 4; bases outside the gene matches: 2. Germline V gene data show CDR1 as LNHNV and CDR2 as YYDKDF (reference sequence). This CDR3 region has 15 residues. Using immunoSEQ multiplex PCR, the repertoire was profiled, and TCRdb retains in-frame clones only, with some absent. The table lists over 90,000 clones, roughly 92% of them singletons. The J gene is TRBJ1-3, the V gene TRBV15, with 8 bases lining up with TRBD1. This clonotype was obtained from a female donor with multiple sclerosis, enrolled in a pregnancy study. Sequencing was performed on peripheral blood, taken after pregnancy. This CDR3 is CATSRDRGPGNTIYF. CDR3 nucleotide sequence: TGTGCCACCAGCAGAGACAGGGGGCCCGGAAACACCATATATTTT.